This TCR beta chain was recovered during a study of cytomegalovirus exposure and HLA in healthy donors. Notes on the study in general: A few chains linked to CMV were shown in vitro to be specific for CMV antigens. Reports indicated that the classifier achieved high specificity and sensitivity in diagnosing cytomegalovirus status.

Sequencing used immunoSEQ multiplex PCR; TCRdb keeps in-frame clones, though not all of them. In the table there are about 360,000 clones, more than 80% of which are singletons. Germline assignment: CDR1 MNHNY and CDR2 SVGAGI (reference sequence). This CDR3 contains 12 residues. Trimming took 11 bases from V and 4 from J; bases not matched to a gene: 5. This clone was seen once. The antigen is not known. The chain employs TRBV6-6 and TRBJ2-5, with TRBD1 matching over 9 bases. The source material was PBMCs. The sequence derives from a woman aged 18-29 years in good health and CMV-seronegative. CDR3 protein: CAGGGQGETQYF. CDR3 DNA sequence: TGTGCCGGGGGGGGACAGGGAGAGACCCAGTACTTC.